This TCR beta chain was captured by sequencing in a study of T-cell reconstitution after alpha-beta-depleted transplantation in children. V dropped 5 bases and J dropped 6; count of bases not matched to a gene: 9. The CDR3 is 14 residues long. As it was prepared, the TCRbeta library received unique molecular identifiers. MiXCR, run by TCRdb on the PCR reads, gives a single entry per CDR3 protein. The sample lists over 400,000 distinct CDR3 sequences; around 13% were seen once. This material consisted of PBMCs from the stem cell graft donor, taken from the stem cell graft. The sequence was collected from a human donor who donated a stem cell graft to a child with combined immunodeficiency. V is TRBV12-3 or TRBV12-4 and J is TRBJ1-1, with 7 bases identical to TRBD1. In DNA form, the CDR3 reads TGTGCCAGCAGTGAGACAGGGACGTTTGCTGAAGCTTTCTTT. This sequence encodes CASSETGTFAEAFF.